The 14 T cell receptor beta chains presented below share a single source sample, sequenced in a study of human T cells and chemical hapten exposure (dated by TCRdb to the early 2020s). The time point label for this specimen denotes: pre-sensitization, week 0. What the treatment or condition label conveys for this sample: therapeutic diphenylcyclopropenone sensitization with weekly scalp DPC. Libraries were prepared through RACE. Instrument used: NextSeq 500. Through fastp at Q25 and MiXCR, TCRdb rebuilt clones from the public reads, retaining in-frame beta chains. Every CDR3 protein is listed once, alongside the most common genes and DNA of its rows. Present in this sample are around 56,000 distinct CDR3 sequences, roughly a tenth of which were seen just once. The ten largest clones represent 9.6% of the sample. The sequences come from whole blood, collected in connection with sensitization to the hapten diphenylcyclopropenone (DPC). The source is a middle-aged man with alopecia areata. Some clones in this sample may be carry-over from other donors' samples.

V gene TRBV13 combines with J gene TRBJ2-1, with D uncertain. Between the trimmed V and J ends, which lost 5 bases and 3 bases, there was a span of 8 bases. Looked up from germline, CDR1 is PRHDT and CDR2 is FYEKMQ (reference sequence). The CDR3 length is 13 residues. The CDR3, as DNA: TGTGCCAGCAGCCCCCGTCGCTACAATGAGCAGTTCTTC. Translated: CASSPRRYNEQFF.

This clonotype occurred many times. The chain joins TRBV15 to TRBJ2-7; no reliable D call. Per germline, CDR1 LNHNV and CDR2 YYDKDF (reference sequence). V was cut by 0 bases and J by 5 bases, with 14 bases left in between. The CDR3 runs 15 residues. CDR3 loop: CATSRDPGQTDEQYF. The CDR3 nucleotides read TGTGCCACCAGCAGAGATCCGGGTCAAACGGACGAGCAGTACTTC. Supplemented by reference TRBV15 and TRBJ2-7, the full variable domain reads DAMVIQNPRYQVTQFGKPVTLSCSQTLNHNVMYWYQQKSSQAPKLLFHYYDKDFNNEADTPDNFQSRRPNTSFCFLDIRSPGLGDTAMYLCATSRDPGQTDEQYFGPGTRLTVT.

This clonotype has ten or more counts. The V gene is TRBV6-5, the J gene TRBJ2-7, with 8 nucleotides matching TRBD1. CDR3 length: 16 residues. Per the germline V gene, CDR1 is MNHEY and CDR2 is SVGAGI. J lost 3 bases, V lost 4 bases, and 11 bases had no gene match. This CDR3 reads CASSLMSGTGNYEQYF. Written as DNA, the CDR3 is TGTGCCAGCAGTTTAATGTCCGGGACAGGAAACTACGAGCAGTACTTC.

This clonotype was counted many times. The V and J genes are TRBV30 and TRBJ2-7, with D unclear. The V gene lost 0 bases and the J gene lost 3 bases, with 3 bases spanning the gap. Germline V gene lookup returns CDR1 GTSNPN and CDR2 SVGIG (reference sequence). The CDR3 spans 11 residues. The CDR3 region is CAWSVSYEQYF. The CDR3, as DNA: TGTGCCTGGAGTGTAAGCTACGAGCAGTACTTC.

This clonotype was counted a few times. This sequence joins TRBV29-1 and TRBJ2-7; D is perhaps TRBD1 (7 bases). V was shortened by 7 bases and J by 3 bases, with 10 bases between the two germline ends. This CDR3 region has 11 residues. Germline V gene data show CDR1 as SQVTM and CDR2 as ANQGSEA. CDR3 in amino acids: CSGGDSYEQYF. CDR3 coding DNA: TGCAGCGGGGGGGACAGCTACGAGCAGTACTTC.

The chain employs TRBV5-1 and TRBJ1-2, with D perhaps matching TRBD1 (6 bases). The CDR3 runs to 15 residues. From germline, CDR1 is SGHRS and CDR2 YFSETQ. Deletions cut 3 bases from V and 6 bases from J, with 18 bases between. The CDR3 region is CASSSLPSTGNGYTF. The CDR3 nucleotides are TGCGCCAGCAGCTCCCTCCCCTCCACAGGGAATGGCTACACCTTC. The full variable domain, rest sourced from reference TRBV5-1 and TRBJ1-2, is KAGVTQTPRYLIKTRGQQVTLSCSPISGHRSVSWYQQTPGQGLQFLFEYFSETQRNKGNFPGRFSGRQFSNSRSEMNVSTLELGDSALYLCASSSLPSTGNGYTFGSGTRLTVV.

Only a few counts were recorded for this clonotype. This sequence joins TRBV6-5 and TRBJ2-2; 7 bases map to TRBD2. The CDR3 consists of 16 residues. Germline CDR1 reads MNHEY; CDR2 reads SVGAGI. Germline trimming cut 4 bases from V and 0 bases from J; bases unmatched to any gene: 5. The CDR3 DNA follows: TGTGCCAGCAGTTCGGCGGGAGCCCCGAACACCGGGGAGCTGTTTTTT. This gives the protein CASSSAGAPNTGELFF.

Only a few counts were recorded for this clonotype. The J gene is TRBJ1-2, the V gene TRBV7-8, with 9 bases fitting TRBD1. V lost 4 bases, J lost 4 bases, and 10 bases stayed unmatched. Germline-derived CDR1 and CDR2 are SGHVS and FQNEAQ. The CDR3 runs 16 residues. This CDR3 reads CASSSFPTDRGYGYTF. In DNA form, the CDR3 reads TGTGCCAGCAGCTCATTCCCCACGGACAGGGGCTATGGCTACACCTTC.

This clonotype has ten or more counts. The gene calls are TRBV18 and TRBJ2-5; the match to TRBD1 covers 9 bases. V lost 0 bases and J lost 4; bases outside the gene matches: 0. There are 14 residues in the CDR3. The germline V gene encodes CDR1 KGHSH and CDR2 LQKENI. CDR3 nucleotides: TGTGCCAGCTCACCACCGACAGGGGGAGAGACCCAGTACTTC. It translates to CASSPPTGGETQYF.

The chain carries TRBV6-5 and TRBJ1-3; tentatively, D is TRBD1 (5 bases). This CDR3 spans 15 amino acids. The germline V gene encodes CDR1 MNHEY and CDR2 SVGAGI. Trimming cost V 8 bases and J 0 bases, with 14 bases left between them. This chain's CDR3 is CASSRDGLSGNTIYF. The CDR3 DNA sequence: TGTGCCAGCTCCCGGGACGGACTCTCTGGAAACACCATATATTTT.

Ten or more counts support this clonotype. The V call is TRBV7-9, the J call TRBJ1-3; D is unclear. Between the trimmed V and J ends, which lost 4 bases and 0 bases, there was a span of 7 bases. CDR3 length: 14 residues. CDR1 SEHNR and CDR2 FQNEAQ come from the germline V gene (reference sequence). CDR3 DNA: TGTGCCAGCAGCTCCACCCGCTCTGGAAACACCATATATTTT. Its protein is CASSSTRSGNTIYF.

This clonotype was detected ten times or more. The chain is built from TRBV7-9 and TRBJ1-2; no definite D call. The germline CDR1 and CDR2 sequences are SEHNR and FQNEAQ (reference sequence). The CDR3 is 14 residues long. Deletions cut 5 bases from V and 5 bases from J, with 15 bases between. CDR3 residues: CASSPIPDGYGYTF. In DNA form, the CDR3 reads TGTGCCAGCAGCCCCATCCCGGACGGGTATGGCTACACCTTC.

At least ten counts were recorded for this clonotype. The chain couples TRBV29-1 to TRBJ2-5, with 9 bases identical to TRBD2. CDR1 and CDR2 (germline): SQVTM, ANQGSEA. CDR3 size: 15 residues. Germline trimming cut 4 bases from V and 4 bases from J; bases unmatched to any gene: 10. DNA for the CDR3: TGCAGCGTTGCGGCGGGTAGCGGGAGTAGAGAGACCCAGTACTTC. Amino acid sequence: CSVAAGSGSRETQYF.

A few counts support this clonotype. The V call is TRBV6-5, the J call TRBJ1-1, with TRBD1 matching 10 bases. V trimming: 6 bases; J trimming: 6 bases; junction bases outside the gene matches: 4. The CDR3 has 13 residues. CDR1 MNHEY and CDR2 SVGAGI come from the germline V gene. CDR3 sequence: CASRPTGGPEAFF. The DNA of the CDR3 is TGTGCCAGCAGGCCGACAGGGGGCCCTGAAGCTTTCTTT.